The sample holds one count of the clone carrying this TCR beta chain. Assay: immunoSEQ multiplex PCR; the TCRdb copy retains only in-frame clones and omits some. The sample records over 2 million clones, approximately 94% being singletons. Selected positively for CCR7 and CD45RO-negative, naive CD8 cells excluded terminally differentiated effector memory CD45RA+ cells. This entry belongs to a study of shared clonotypes between healthy human individuals. V was clipped by 3 bases and J by 3 bases, with 12 bases between them. The CDR3 loop spans 14 amino acids. Germline values: CDR1 MNHEY, CDR2 SMNVEV (reference sequence).

This chain joins TRBV27 and TRBJ2-7; no definite D call. Sequencing used naive CD8+ T cells sorted from blood. The clonotype was recovered from a man between 18 and 29 years old in good health. The CDR3 region is CASSFKPLLYEQYF. CDR3 DNA: TGTGCCAGCAGTTTTAAACCCCTCCTCTACGAGCAGTACTTC.